Listed below are T cell receptor beta chains from one sample, sequenced in a study of blood T cell repertoires in COVID-19. This table comes from immunoSEQ multiplex PCR, and its TCRdb copy is limited to in-frame clones, with some not included. The table records roughly 350,000 clones, more than 75% of them present only once. Source material: peripheral blood. The source of these receptors is a woman in her thirties with COVID-19, enrolled during active disease. CDR3s include the opening cysteine and the closing phenylalanine or tryptophan. The D gene is left open where the match is weak. For some rows the clone size is stated as once, few or many, or as a class when expanded; others skip it.

J	V	D	size	CDR3	DNA
TRBJ2-2	TRBV14	TRBD2	NA	CASSPLAGGPLTGELFF	TGTGCCAGCAGCCCCCTAGCGGGAGGGCCCCTTACCGGGGAGCTGTTTTTT
TRBJ2-5	TRBV28	NA	NA	CASSPYRVRQETQYF	TGTGCCAGCAGTCCCTACAGGGTGCGGCAAGAGACCCAGTACTTC
TRBJ1-2	TRBV11-2	NA	NA	CASSLDPTRGYTF	TGTGCCAGCAGCTTAGACCCCACTAGAGGCTACACCTTC
TRBJ2-2	TRBV6-4	NA	NA	CASGPGHLNTGELFF	TGTGCCAGCGGGCCGGGACACCTGAACACCGGGGAGCTGTTTTTT
TRBJ2-7	TRBV6-2/TRBV6-3	NA	NA	CASSSEYTHEQYF	TGTGCCAGTAGTAGCGAATACACCCACGAGCAGTACTTC
TRBJ1-5	TRBV19	TRBD1	NA	CASSPGQGLVGNQPQHF	TGTGCCAGTAGTCCGGGACAGGGGCTGGTAGGCAATCAGCCCCAGCATTTT
TRBJ2-5	TRBV11-2	TRBD2	NA	CASSFGGGAGGETQYF	TGTGCCAGCAGCTTTGGTGGGGGCGCGGGAGGGGAGACCCAGTACTTC
TRBJ2-1	TRBV18	TRBD2	NA	CASSPGGRNEQFF	TGTGCCAGCTCTCCGGGGGGGAGAAATGAGCAGTTCTTC
TRBJ1-2	TRBV11-2	NA	NA	CASSAGGGLWYGYTF	TGTGCCAGCAGTGCTGGGGGGGGGCTTTGGTATGGCTACACCTTC
TRBJ2-3	TRBV2	TRBD2	once	CASSGGGRGPDTQYF	TGTGCCAGCAGTGGGGGCGGGAGGGGACCAGATACGCAGTATTTT
TRBJ2-3	TRBV3-1/TRBV3-2	NA	NA	CASSQKRRGLHTQYF	TGTGCCAGCAGCCAAAAGAGAAGGGGGTTGCATACGCAGTATTTT
TRBJ2-3	TRBV10-3	NA	NA	CAISESGTGLRTTDTQYF	TGTGCCATCAGTGAGTCCGGGACTGGTCTCCGCACCACAGATACGCAGTATTTT
TRBJ2-1	TRBV2	TRBD2	NA	CATSLRSGGYNEQFF	TGTGCCACCTCCCTTCGGAGCGGGGGATACAATGAGCAGTTCTTC
TRBJ2-1	TRBV30	TRBD2	NA	CAWSMTSSRSEQFF	TGTGCCTGGAGTATGACTAGCTCCAGGAGTGAGCAGTTCTTC
TRBJ1-1	TRBV30	TRBD1	NA	CAWRRQGNTEAFF	TGTGCCTGGAGAAGACAGGGGAACACTGAAGCTTTCTTT
TRBJ2-3	TRBV5-1	NA	NA	CASSLGQAQGTDTQYF	TGCGCCAGCAGCTTGGGCCAGGCCCAAGGCACAGATACGCAGTATTTT
TRBJ1-2	TRBV7-9	NA	NA	CASSPSDTNNYGYTF	TGTGCCAGCAGCCCGTCGGACACCAACAACTATGGCTACACCTTC
TRBJ2-7	TRBV2	NA	NA	CASRRELRQYF	TGTGCCAGCAGGAGGGAGCTGAGGCAGTACTTC
TRBJ2-7	TRBV7-2	NA	NA	CASSLAGPWYEQYF	TGTGCCAGCAGCTTAGCTGGCCCGTGGTACGAGCAGTACTTC
TRBJ2-3	TRBV19	NA	once	CASSGQLTDTQYF	TGTGCCAGTTCCGGACAACTCACAGATACGCAGTATTTT
TRBJ2-1	TRBV28	NA	NA	CASTFGGRSYNEQFF	TGTGCCAGCACCTTTGGAGGGAGATCCTACAATGAGCAGTTCTTC
TRBJ2-7	TRBV6-2/TRBV6-3	NA	NA	CASSRGFEQYF	TGTGCCAGCAGTCGAGGTTTCGAGCAGTACTTC
TRBJ2-1	TRBV3-1/TRBV3-2	NA	NA	CASSQEQGVDEQFF	TGTGCCAGCAGCCAAGAGCAGGGTGTCGATGAGCAGTTCTTC
TRBJ2-7	TRBV6-5	NA	NA	CASSSRRGLTYEQYF	TGTGCCAGCAGTTCCCGTAGGGGACTTACCTACGAGCAGTACTTC
TRBJ2-2	TRBV4-1	TRBD2	NA	CASSQEHSGFARNTGELFF	TGCGCCAGCAGCCAAGAGCATAGCGGGTTCGCGCGGAACACCGGGGAGCTGTTTTTT
TRBJ2-2	TRBV4-3	TRBD2	NA	CASSQDLASGTGELFF	TGCGCCAGCAGCCAAGATCTGGCTAGCGGGACAGGGGAGCTGTTTTTT